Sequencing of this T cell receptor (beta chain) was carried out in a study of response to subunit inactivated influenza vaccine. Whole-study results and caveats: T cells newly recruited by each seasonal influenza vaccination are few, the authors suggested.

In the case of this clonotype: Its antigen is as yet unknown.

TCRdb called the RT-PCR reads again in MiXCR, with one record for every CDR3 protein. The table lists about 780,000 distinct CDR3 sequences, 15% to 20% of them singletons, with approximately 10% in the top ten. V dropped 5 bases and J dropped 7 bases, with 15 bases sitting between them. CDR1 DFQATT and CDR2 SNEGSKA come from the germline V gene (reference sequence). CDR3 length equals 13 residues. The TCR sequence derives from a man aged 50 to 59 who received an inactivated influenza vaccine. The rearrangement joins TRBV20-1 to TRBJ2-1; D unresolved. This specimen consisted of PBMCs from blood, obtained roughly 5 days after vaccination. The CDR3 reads CSAPKLVGNEQFF. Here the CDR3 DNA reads TGCAGTGCTCCAAAATTGGTCGGTAATGAGCAGTTCTTC.